This T cell receptor (beta chain) was sequenced in a study of response to subunit inactivated influenza vaccine. This clonotype was found many times. Its antigen is unknown. Findings and limits, study-wide: Authors suggested each seasonal influenza vaccination recruits few new T cells.

Each CDR3 protein is one row after TCRdb ran MiXCR on the RT-PCR reads. The sample consists of over 400,000 distinct CDR3 sequences, 9.5% to 13% of them appearing once. This receptor was identified in a man in his fifties or sixties who received an inactivated influenza vaccine. Here the sequenced sample was PBMCs from blood, taken more than 35 days after vaccination.

CDR3 amino acids: CSARDPRQTGSNQPQHF. CDR3 nucleotide sequence: TGCAGTGCTAGAGATCCGCGGCAGACAGGTAGCAATCAGCCCCAGCATTTT. The J gene is TRBJ1-5, the V gene TRBV20-1, with a possible D match to TRBD1 (6 bases). The CDR3 extends over 17 amino acids. The V end was cut by 0 bases, the J end by 0 bases, with 15 bases between. Per germline, CDR1 DFQATT and CDR2 SNEGSKA (reference sequence).